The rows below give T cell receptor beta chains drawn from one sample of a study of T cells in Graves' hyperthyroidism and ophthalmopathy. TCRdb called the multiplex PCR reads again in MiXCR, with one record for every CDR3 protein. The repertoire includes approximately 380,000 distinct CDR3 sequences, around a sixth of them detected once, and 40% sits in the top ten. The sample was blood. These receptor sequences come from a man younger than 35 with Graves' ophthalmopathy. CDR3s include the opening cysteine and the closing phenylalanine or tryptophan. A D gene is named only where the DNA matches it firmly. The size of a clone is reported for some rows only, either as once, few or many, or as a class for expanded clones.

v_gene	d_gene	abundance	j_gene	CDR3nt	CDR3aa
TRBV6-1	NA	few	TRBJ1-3	TGTGCCAGCAGTGAAGGTCGAGTATCTGGAAACACCATATATTTT	CASSEGRVSGNTIYF
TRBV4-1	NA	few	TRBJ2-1	TGCGCCAGCAGCCCCACAGGGAGGTATGAGCAGTTCTTC	CASSPTGRYEQFF
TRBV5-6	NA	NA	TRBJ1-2	TGTGCCAGCAGCGAGACGAAGGGTAACTATGGCTACACCTTC	CASSETKGNYGYTF
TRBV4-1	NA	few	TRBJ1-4	TGCGCCAGCAGGGGGGCAGGCCGCGGCAGGGCTAATGAAAAACTGTTTTTT	CASRGAGRGRANEKLFF
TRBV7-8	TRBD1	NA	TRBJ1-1	TGTGCCAGCAGCTTAAGGACAGGGTGGACTGAAGCTTTCTTT	CASSLRTGWTEAFF
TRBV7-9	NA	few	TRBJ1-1	TGTGCCAGCAGCTCCTCGACTGAAGCTTTCTTT	CASSSSTEAFF
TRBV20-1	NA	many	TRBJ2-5	TGCAGTGCTCGTATCCCGGGGGTACGGGAGACCCAGTACTTC	CSARIPGVRETQYF
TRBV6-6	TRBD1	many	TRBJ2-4	TGTGCCAGCAGTTACGGGACAGGGGGAAACATTCAGTACTTC	CASSYGTGGNIQYF
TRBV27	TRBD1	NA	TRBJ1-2	TGTGCCAGCAGTCGGGACAGGGCCTTTGGCTACACCTTC	CASSRDRAFGYTF
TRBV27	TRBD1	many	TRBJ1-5	TGTGCCAGCAGTCCTGACAGGGCGCTTAGCAATCAGCCCCAGCATTTT	CASSPDRALSNQPQHF
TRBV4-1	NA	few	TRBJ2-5	TGCGCCAGCAGCCAAGTAGAGGGGGAAGAGACCCAGTACTTC	CASSQVEGEETQYF
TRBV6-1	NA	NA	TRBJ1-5	TGTGCCAGCCGGGCGGGGGGGAGCAATCAGCCCCAGCATTTT	CASRAGGSNQPQHF
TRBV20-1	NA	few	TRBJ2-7	TGCAGTGCTACCTGGCAATACGAGCAGTACTTC	CSATWQYEQYF
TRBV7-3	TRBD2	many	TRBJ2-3	TGTGCCAGCAGCTTCCGGCGGGGGGCCAGCACAGATACGCAGTATTTT	CASSFRRGASTDTQYF
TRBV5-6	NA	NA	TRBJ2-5	TGTGCCAGTAGTCCCCCGGGACACAAAGAGACCCAGTACTTC	CASSPPGHKETQYF
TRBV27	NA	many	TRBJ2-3	TGTGCCAGCAGTTTATGGGGCCCGGGGACGCAGTATTTT	CASSLWGPGTQYF
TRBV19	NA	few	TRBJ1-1	TGTGCCAGTAGTGGACGGGAGAACACTGAAGCTTTCTTT	CASSGRENTEAFF
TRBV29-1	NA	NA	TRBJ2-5	TGCAGCGTCGAAGGGGGGGAGAGAGGGACCCAGTACTTC	CSVEGGERGTQYF
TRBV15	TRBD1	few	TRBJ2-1	TGTGCCACCTGTTATCCGGGACAGGGCAACAATGAGCAGTTCTTC	CATCYPGQGNNEQFF
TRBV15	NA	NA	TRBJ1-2	TGTGCCACCAGCAGAGATCAGGTGGCCGGCTACACCTTC	CATSRDQVAGYTF